This T cell receptor beta chain was sequenced during a study of shared T cell receptors in the human thymus. Measured with immunoSEQ multiplex PCR; TCRdb has only the in-frame clones, and not every one. The sample records over 450,000 clones, approximately 80% being singletons. This clone has just one count. V dropped 5 bases and J dropped 6; count of bases not matched to a gene: 10. Germline CDR1 and CDR2: MGHDK and SYGVNS. There are 15 residues in the CDR3. These data also featured in a second study, about human thymus T cells. From that paper: Having corrective surgery for congenital heart defects, healthy Finnish infants were the ones who donated. Resections from corrective heart surgery supplied the thymus tissue. The authors found apparently biased V and J gene usage in thymic and blood repertoires. Related research reported highly overlapping thymic repertoires among unrelated individuals.

The V and J genes are TRBV25-1 and TRBJ2-3; TRBD2 matches 8 bases. The clonotype originates from a boy under three years old with a congenital heart defect. Sequencing was performed on thymocytes. The CDR3 region is CASSQRREGLDTQYF. The CDR3 region has the DNA TGTGCCAGCAGTCAGAGACGGGAGGGCCTTGATACGCAGTATTTT.